This entry is about one T cell receptor (beta chain). The germline V gene has CDR1 SEHNR and CDR2 FQNEAQ (reference sequence). CDR3 length equals 14 residues. Trimming removed 2 bases at V and 1 base at J, with 5 bases between. Original processing notes: Amplification from reference gene primers served as the basis for estimated nucleated cell counts. Clones were read by immunoSEQ multiplex PCR, and TCRdb kept only the in-frame ones, dropping some. That table furnishes V, J and clone size, whereas the DNA furnished D and trimming. The data contain around 190,000 clones, about 80% of them singletons. This entry belongs to a study of blood T cell repertoires in COVID-19. About the research overall: Sites in the United States, Italy and Spain provided acute and convalescent COVID-19 samples. PBMCs, B-cell-depleted T cells, or T cells provided the cDNA or gDNA that made up the material.

This receptor was obtained from a woman in her 50s with active or convalescent COVID-19. The J gene is TRBJ2-2, the V gene TRBV7-9; D call uncertain. The sequenced sample consisted of peripheral blood. The CDR3 sequence is CASSLLGNTGELFF. The CDR3 region has the DNA TGTGCCAGCAGCTTACTAGGGAACACCGGGGAGCTGTTTTTT.